The rows below give T cell receptor beta chains drawn from one sample of a study of monozygotic twins with inflammatory bowel disease. TCRdb reanalyzed the 5' RACE reads and collapses them to one entry per CDR3 protein, without DNA. Its table records about 300,000 distinct CDR3 sequences. The material sequenced was blood. These receptors came from a human donor with ulcerative colitis or Crohn's disease, or a healthy co-twin of an affected twin (not recorded which). Each CDR3 is given with its conserved first and last residue.

v_call	j_call	cdr3_length	cdr3_aa
TRBV20-1	TRBJ2-7	12	CSAILAGYEQYF
TRBV29-1	TRBJ1-1	11	CSGRLNTEAFF
TRBV4-3	TRBJ2-6	15	CASSQDPSGANVLTF
TRBV10-3	TRBJ2-2	14	CAIGGQGLPGELFF
TRBV24-1	TRBJ2-3	14	CATSGTTSTDTQYF
TRBV5-1	TRBJ2-1	17	CASSALAGGQSYNEQFF
TRBV20-1	TRBJ2-5	11	CSARRGETQYF
TRBV12-3/TRBV12-4	TRBJ1-6	14	CASRLNFGFSPLHF
TRBV24-1	TRBJ2-1	14	CATSLSGSRNEQFF
TRBV20-1	TRBJ2-7	11	CSTRLGYEQYF
TRBV4-3	TRBJ2-7	15	CASSHRAGGPYEQYF
TRBV5-6	TRBJ2-2	17	CASSSGTSGRHTGELFF
TRBV7-2	TRBJ2-1	13	CASSLGWAYEQFF
TRBV7-6	TRBJ2-1	15	CASSLESGRLGEQFF
TRBV6-2/TRBV6-3	TRBJ1-1	13	CVSRLTRNTEAFF
TRBV7-9	TRBJ1-1	15	CASSAWTGASTEAFF
TRBV24-1	TRBJ2-1	16	CATSAQFGQGESEQFF
TRBV19	TRBJ2-7	13	CASRGRVTYEQYF
TRBV9	TRBJ1-3	15	CASSVGQGPGNTIYF
TRBV13	TRBJ2-3	16	CASSPPGRGNTDTQYF
TRBV6-2/TRBV6-3	TRBJ2-7	17	CASRTFNPGQQTYEQYF
TRBV6-4	TRBJ2-3	13	CASSDRVTDTQYF
TRBV20-1	TRBJ2-3	15	CSAREGSVITDTQYF
TRBV5-6	TRBJ1-2	15	CASSLDGQVGSGYTF
TRBV20-1	TRBJ2-7	14	CSAANRDSSYEQYF
TRBV10-3	TRBJ2-1	11	CAIRKDGEQFF
TRBV5-8	TRBJ1-6	15	CASNHRGRRNSPLHF
TRBV6-4	TRBJ2-3	23	CASSRGMRLGLTGGWESADTQYF
TRBV29-1	TRBJ2-7	16	CSVEDRLPGLTYEQYF
TRBV5-6	TRBJ2-1	12	CASSLRDEEQFF
TRBV12-3/TRBV12-4	TRBJ2-1	16	CASSSGLAGAVHEQFF
TRBV12-3/TRBV12-4	TRBJ2-1	15	CASSPRGRGDNEQFF
TRBV29-1	TRBJ2-7	15	CSVEVVGDRGYEQYF
TRBV6-1	TRBJ2-1	14	CASQNPGHHNEQFF
TRBV5-1	TRBJ2-7	11	CASSDMTEQYF
TRBV28	TRBJ2-5	17	CASRPTGSGGLLETQYF
TRBV6-5	TRBJ1-5	13	CASSPDRDQPQHF
TRBV19	TRBJ1-2	17	CASSMGTARFLFYGYTF
TRBV5-4	TRBJ2-5	13	CASSLAAQETQYF
TRBV5-1	TRBJ1-1	12	CASSGQGVEAFF
TRBV28	TRBJ2-7	11	CASSLSGEQYF
TRBV20-1	TRBJ2-1	14	CSAGKAGRGNEQFF
TRBV30	TRBJ2-7	14	CAWSGTESSYEQYF
TRBV11-2	TRBJ2-6	20	CASSSLAGGPSNSGANVLTF
TRBV6-2/TRBV6-3	TRBJ2-1	13	CASAGNTPQQGFF
TRBV6-5	TRBJ1-1	13	CASSLGFDTEAFF
TRBV9	TRBJ1-6	13	CASSVDPNSPLHF
TRBV5-1	TRBJ2-3	15	CASLETDRGLYTQYF
TRBV7-2	TRBJ2-2	15	CASSLVGTGAGELFF
TRBV5-4	TRBJ2-3	15	CASSPTGAGTDTQYF
TRBV7-9	TRBJ2-7	11	CASSLKYEQYF
TRBV5-1	TRBJ2-3	16	CASSLGRDPSTDTQYF